This TCR beta chain was identified in a study of cytomegalovirus exposure and HLA in healthy donors. Trimming cost V 5 bases and J 4 bases; bases outside gene matches: 8. Looked up from germline, CDR1 is MNHEY and CDR2 is SMNVEV (reference sequence). CDR3 length: 15 residues. These donors counted as nominally healthy when sampled, but unrecorded immune exposures were likely. The PCR contained 60 Vbeta and 13 Jbeta primers. The table came from immunoSEQ multiplex PCR; TCRdb's copy has only in-frame clones and leaves some out. The table has about 120,000 clones, about 80% seen once. On this clone: Its antigen remains unknown.

General observations from the study: Later, an analysis found that common viral pathogens appeared to be linked with several of the most significant clusters. Researchers reported in a later analysis that a missense DCLRE1C variant was tied to TCR beta V- and J-gene trimming.

The sequence was collected from a woman aged 40-49 years in good health and CMV-seropositive. The material sequenced was PBMCs. V usage is TRBV27 and J usage is TRBJ1-5; TRBD1 aligns across 7 bases. In DNA form, the CDR3 reads TGTGCCAGCAGTCACACAGGGGCGCGGAATCAGCCCCAGCATTTT. Its translation is CASSHTGARNQPQHF.